One sample yielded the 4 T cell receptor beta chains listed below, sequenced in a study of CD8 T cells in ankylosing spondylitis. Overall study findings and caveats: There was a TCR beta motif, made of several highly homologous variants, that appeared characteristic of ankylosing spondylitis blood.

TCRdb used MiXCR to reprocess the 5' RACE reads, holding one entry per CDR3 protein. The sample comprises hundreds of thousands of distinct CDR3 sequences, 15% to 20% of which are singletons, and approximately 42% rests with the top ten. For these receptors, no antigen is known. Sequencing input: blood, either unsorted or a sorted T cell fraction (not recorded which). These receptors came from a male donor with ankylosing spondylitis.

This clonotype was found a few times. The CDR3 bases are TGTGCCACTAGGGCAGGGGGAATCAATCAGCCCCAGCATTTT. Translating it yields CATRAGGINQPQHF. The rearrangement joins TRBV6-1 to TRBJ1-5, with 7 bases lining up with TRBD1. CDR1 MNHNS and CDR2 SASEGT come from the germline V gene. CDR3 size: 14 residues. The V segment lost 10 bases and the J segment 3 bases; nucleotides outside the gene matches: 9.

J is TRBJ2-1 and V is TRBV3-1, with 12 bases identical to TRBD2. Germline V gene data show CDR1 as LGHDT and CDR2 as YNNKEL (reference sequence). The V gene end was trimmed by 6 bases and the J gene end by 9 bases; junction bases not matched to a gene: 12. CDR3 length: 16 amino acids. CDR3 residues: CASRPTSGSSYPEQFF. DNA of the CDR3: TGTGCCAGCAGGCCGACTAGCGGGAGCTCCTACCCTGAGCAGTTCTTC.

This clonotype has a handful of counts. V usage is TRBV11-2 and J usage is TRBJ2-1; TRBD2 matches at 12 bases. The CDR3 runs to 17 residues. V gave up 5 bases and J gave up 4 bases; unmatched junction bases: 9. Germline CDR1 is SGHAT and CDR2 is FQNNGV. CDR3 amino acids: CASSPLLLAGGYNEQFF. The CDR3 DNA follows: TGTGCCAGCAGCCCACTCTTACTAGCGGGGGGTTACAATGAGCAGTTCTTC.

The chain employs TRBV29-1 and TRBJ2-3; 11 nucleotides match TRBD2. The CDR3 loop spans 17 amino acids. Germline lookup yields CDR1 SQVTM and CDR2 ANQGSEA. J was trimmed by 2 bases and V by 1 base; bases with no gene match: 8. This CDR3 is CSVEGPRTSGLTDTQYF. CDR3 in DNA: TGCAGCGTTGAAGGTCCCCGGACTAGCGGGCTCACAGATACGCAGTATTTT.